The 30 T cell receptor beta chains below all came from one sample that was sequenced in a study of blood T cell repertoires in COVID-19 (dated by TCRdb to about 2020). Library preparation used the immunoSEQ multiplex PCR assay. TCRdb took over this immuneACCESS table, retaining in-frame rearrangements with V and J assigned. Such tables are incomplete; in checked studies, under half of the missing clones stem from an unresolved V gene, and the remainder is unexplained. The sample profile shows approximately 61,000 clones; about 77% of them were found once. Clones ranked in the top ten supply less than 25% of the sample. Sequencing was done on a sample of peripheral blood. All receptors derive from an elderly man with active or convalescent COVID-19.

The chain has TRBV6-4 and TRBJ1-2; D is uncertain. Germline CDR1 MRHNA, CDR2 SNTAGT. CDR3 size: 14 residues. Trimming shortened V by 0 bases and J by 7 bases, and 12 bases separated the two germline ends. CDR3 sequence (DNA): TGTGCCAGCAGTGACTCGGGAGACTTCAGTGGCTACACCTTC. It specifies CASSDSGDFSGYTF.

This chain uses TRBV5-6 with TRBJ2-6; D gene unclear. V lost 4 bases and J lost 0, with 2 bases in between. The CDR3 is 13 residues long. The germline gives CDR1 SGHDT, CDR2 YYEEEE. The CDR3 sequence is CASSRSGANVLTF. CDR3 bases: TGTGCCAGCAGCCGCTCTGGGGCCAACGTCCTGACTTTC.

This sequence joins TRBV29-1 and TRBJ1-4, with D unresolved. Trimming shortened V by 7 bases and J by 4 bases, and 10 bases separated the two germline ends. Germline V gene data show CDR1 as SQVTM and CDR2 as ANQGSEA. CDR3 length: 12 residues. The CDR3 loop is CSGTDFNEKLFF. The CDR3 nucleotides are TGCAGCGGGACGGACTTTAATGAAAAACTGTTTTTT.

This rearrangement joins TRBV9 to TRBJ1-3; 9 positions agree with TRBD1. V gave up 0 bases and J gave up 3 bases; unmatched junction bases: 1. Germline assignment: CDR1 SGDLS and CDR2 YYNGEE. The CDR3 runs to 15 residues. The CDR3 here is CASSVGTGVGNTIYF. The CDR3 DNA reads as TGTGCCAGCAGCGTAGGGACAGGGGTTGGAAACACCATATATTTT.

This clone was seen repeatedly, ten times or more. This chain joins TRBV25-1 and TRBJ1-2, with TRBD1 identical over 9 bases. Looked up from germline, CDR1 is MGHDK and CDR2 is SYGVNS. Trimming took 4 bases from V and 4 from J; bases not matched to a gene: 7. This CDR3 has 15 amino acids. CDR3 residues: CASSGTGVFLYGYTF. CDR3 nucleotides: TGTGCCAGCAGTGGGACAGGGGTGTTCCTCTATGGCTACACCTTC.

V usage is TRBV19 and J usage is TRBJ2-1; possibly TRBD2 for D (5 bases). Looked up from germline, CDR1 is LNHDA and CDR2 is SQIVND (reference sequence). V was pared by 8 bases and J by 4 bases, with 15 bases between. The CDR3 runs to 14 residues. The CDR3 spells CASHEGGGYNEQFF. The DNA of the CDR3 is TGTGCCAGTCACGAGGGTGGTGGGTACAATGAGCAGTTCTTC.

This clone appeared a single time. This chain uses TRBV28 with TRBJ1-2; TRBD1 is a possible D gene (6 bases). The CDR3 is 14 residues long. Per germline, CDR1 MDHEN and CDR2 SYDVKM. With 1 base removed from V and 7 bases from J, the gap between germline ends came to 13 bases. DNA of the CDR3: TGTGCCAGCAGTTTATTGGAGACAGGCTCTGGCTACACCTTC. Its translation: CASSLLETGSGYTF.

The gene calls are TRBV11-2 and TRBJ2-2, with 7 nucleotides matching TRBD2. CDR3 length: 12 residues. CDR1 is SGHAT and CDR2 is FQNNGV in the germline V gene. The trim removed 6 bases at V and 6 bases at J, leaving 1 base unmatched. CDR3 protein: CASRREAGELFF. The CDR3 coding sequence is TGTGCCAGCAGACGGGAGGCCGGGGAGCTGTTTTTT.

The gene calls are TRBV4-2 and TRBJ1-2; possibly TRBD1 for D (6 bases). Trimming removed 1 base at V and 3 bases at J, with 9 bases between. This CDR3 spans 14 amino acids. Germline assignment: CDR1 LGHNA and CDR2 YNFKEQ. This chain's CDR3 is CASSQGSGDYGYTF. Written as DNA, the CDR3 is TGTGCCAGCAGCCAAGGGTCAGGGGACTATGGCTACACCTTC.

V usage is TRBV24-1 and J usage is TRBJ2-1; tentative D call: TRBD1 (5 bases). The V gene's germline CDR1 is KGHDR and CDR2 SFDVKD. The CDR3 is 14 amino acids. Trimming cost V 4 bases and J 7 bases, with 13 bases left between them. This CDR3 reads CATSDPRQRNEQFF. For the CDR3, the DNA is TGTGCCACCAGTGACCCACGACAGAGAAATGAGCAGTTCTTC.

The V call is TRBV9, the J call TRBJ2-5; D is undetermined. Per germline, CDR1 SGDLS and CDR2 YYNGEE. The CDR3 runs 13 residues. Trimming removed 7 bases at V and 7 bases at J, with 17 bases between. The CDR3: CASGDLVIGTQYF. CDR3 nucleotides: TGTGCCAGCGGCGACCTAGTGATTGGGACCCAGTACTTC.

The rearrangement links TRBV7-9 to TRBJ2-1; D gene uncertain. This CDR3 region has 14 residues. V lost 1 base, J lost 6 bases, and 10 bases lay in between. The germline V gene encodes CDR1 SEHNR and CDR2 FQNEAQ (reference sequence). This chain's CDR3 is CASSLVYSSNEQFF. The CDR3 coding sequence is TGTGCCAGCAGCTTAGTCTACAGTAGCAATGAGCAGTTCTTC.

This CDR3 reads CASSLDRVRGYTF. CDR3 sequence (DNA): TGTGCCAGCAGCTTAGACAGGGTACGGGGCTACACCTTC. The chain links TRBV7-2 to TRBJ1-2; the D gene is possibly TRBD1 (6 bases). The CDR3 is 13 amino acids. Trimming took off 1 base at V and 8 bases at J, with 11 bases between the two ends. The germline gives CDR1 SGHTA, CDR2 FQGNSA.

The chain has TRBV28 and TRBJ1-2; 10 bases align to TRBD1. Trimming cost V 2 bases and J 8 bases; bases outside gene matches: 14. This CDR3 has 17 amino acids. Germline V gives CDR1 MDHEN, CDR2 SYDVKM. The CDR3 DNA reads TGTGCCAGCAGTTTACCCGCTCTGAGACAGGGGGCGGGAGGCTACACCTTC. It codes for CASSLPALRQGAGGYTF.

This clone was seen only a few times. This sequence joins TRBV5-4 and TRBJ2-7; possible D gene TRBD1, 5 bases. CDR3 length: 14 amino acids. Germline lookup yields CDR1 SGHNT and CDR2 YYREEE (reference sequence). Trimming left V 6 bases short and J 3 bases short, with 16 bases between. The CDR3 sequence is CASKIQGQRYEQYF. CDR3 bases: TGTGCCAGCAAAATTCAAGGACAACGCTACGAGCAGTACTTC.

This chain uses TRBV4-1 with TRBJ1-4; D possibly corresponds to TRBD1 (5 bases). There are 16 residues in the CDR3. Trimming took off 0 bases at V and 1 base at J, with 9 bases between the two ends. CDR1 is MGHRA, CDR2 YSYEKL, per germline. This CDR3 is CASSQDWQGTNEKLFF. The DNA for the CDR3 is TGCGCCAGCAGCCAAGATTGGCAGGGAACTAATGAAAAACTGTTTTTT.

This chain links TRBV6-6 with TRBJ1-4; 9 nucleotides align to TRBD1. Germline V CDR1 and CDR2: MNHNY, SVGAGI (reference sequence). With V trimmed by 4 bases and J by 7 bases, 4 bases remained unmatched. The CDR3 consists of 14 residues. The CDR3 DNA follows: TGTGCCAGCAGTTGGGACAGGGCGAGTGAAAAACTGTTTTTT. This encodes CASSWDRASEKLFF.

This clone is medium-sized within its sample. The chain employs TRBV15 and TRBJ1-4; D gene ambiguous. Germline CDR1 is LNHNV and CDR2 is YYDKDF (reference sequence). The CDR3 totals 12 residues. The V gene lost 5 bases and the J gene lost 10 bases, with 11 bases spanning the gap. This CDR3 is CATSPPRGKLFF. DNA for the CDR3: TGTGCCACCAGCCCCCCGCGAGGAAAACTGTTTTTT. Filled out from reference TRBV15 and TRBJ1-4, the complete variable domain reads DAMVIQNPRYQVTQFGKPVTLSCSQTLNHNVMYWYQQKSSQAPKLLFHYYDKDFNNEADTPDNFQSRRPNTSFCFLDIRSPGLGDTAMYLCATSPPRGKLFFGSGTQLSVL.

V gene TRBV7-9 combines with J gene TRBJ1-1; possibly TRBD1 for D (5 bases). This CDR3 has 13 amino acids. The ends were cut back, 5 bases at V and 6 bases at J, with 13 bases in the middle. The germline gives CDR1 SEHNR, CDR2 FQNEAQ (reference sequence). The CDR3 DNA is TGTGCCAGCAGCCGCGGGACTTCTGCTGAAGCTTTCTTT. Translating gives CASSRGTSAEAFF.

The rearrangement links TRBV5-5 to TRBJ1-2, with 9 positions matching TRBD1. With V trimmed by 5 bases and J by 6 bases, 8 bases remained unmatched. The CDR3 is 14 amino acids. Germline V gives CDR1 SGHKS, CDR2 YYEKEE (reference sequence). The CDR3 region is CASRSPGQGHGYTF. The CDR3 coding sequence is TGTGCCAGCAGATCGCCGGGACAGGGCCATGGCTACACCTTC.

The chain is built from TRBV13 and TRBJ2-2; no definite D call. The CDR3 loop spans 15 amino acids. V lost 8 bases, J lost 4 bases, and 17 bases lay in between. CDR1 and CDR2 (germline): PRHDT, FYEKMQ (reference sequence). The CDR3, as DNA: TGTGCCAGCCGAATATACAGTCATTTCACCGGGGAGCTGTTTTTT. Translated: CASRIYSHFTGELFF.

This sequence joins TRBV5-4 and TRBJ2-3, with D unresolved. CDR3 length: 11 amino acids. The germline V gene encodes CDR1 SGHNT and CDR2 YYREEE (reference sequence). Deletions cut 7 bases from V and 0 bases from J, with 3 bases between. In DNA form, the CDR3 reads TGTGCCAGCGGCAGCACAGATACGCAGTATTTT. Amino acids: CASGSTDTQYF.

The chain couples TRBV5-5 to TRBJ1-6; D is unclear. V was shortened by 4 bases and J by 8 bases, with 10 bases between the two germline ends. The CDR3 contains 13 residues. Germline CDR1 and CDR2: SGHKS and YYEKEE (reference sequence). The CDR3 spells CASSPRTDSPLHF. CDR3 DNA: TGTGCCAGCAGCCCCAGGACTGATTCACCCCTCCACTTT.

The rearrangement joins TRBV19 to TRBJ2-3; tentatively, D is TRBD1 (5 bases). The germline V gene encodes CDR1 LNHDA and CDR2 SQIVND (reference sequence). Between the trimmed V and J ends, which lost 3 bases and 2 bases, there was a span of 12 bases. The CDR3 covers 15 residues. The CDR3 bases are TGTGCCAGTAGTATGGGGCAGAGTTTCACAGATACGCAGTATTTT. Its protein product is CASSMGQSFTDTQYF.

This chain joins TRBV27 and TRBJ1-6, with D perhaps matching TRBD1 (6 bases). Trimming took 5 bases from V and 4 from J, leaving 9 bases between them. The CDR3 is made up of 14 amino acids. Looked up from germline, CDR1 is MNHEY and CDR2 is SMNVEV (reference sequence). The CDR3 spells CASSQDSYNSPLHF. The CDR3, as DNA: TGTGCCAGCAGTCAGGACAGTTATAATTCACCCCTCCACTTT.

For this clone: This sequence may be a read error, since a much larger clone differs from it by one base. Other DNA sequences in this sample translate to the same CDR3. The rearrangement links TRBV6-5 to TRBJ1-1; 7 nucleotides agree with TRBD1. The germline CDR1 and CDR2 sequences are MNHEY and SVGAGI. The CDR3 covers 12 residues. Losses at the gene ends were 6 bases for V and 5 bases for J; bases not matched to a gene: 3. The CDR3: CASSAGGTEAFF. The CDR3 DNA is TGTGCCAGCAGCGCAGGGGGGACTGAAGCTTTCTTT.

The chain employs TRBV28 and TRBJ2-1; D may be TRBD2 (6 bases). Deletions cut 5 bases from V and 2 bases from J, with 13 bases between. Germline values: CDR1 MDHEN, CDR2 SYDVKM. This CDR3 is built from 15 residues. In DNA form, the CDR3 reads TGTGCCAGCAGTCCGTTAGCGGAGCCCTACAATGAGCAGTTCTTC. It specifies CASSPLAEPYNEQFF.

The chain carries TRBV19 and TRBJ2-5, with D perhaps TRBD2 (6 bases). The CDR3 is 15 residues long. Trimming shortened V by 0 bases and J by 2 bases, and 10 bases separated the two germline ends. Looked up from germline, CDR1 is LNHDA and CDR2 is SQIVND (reference sequence). The CDR3 bases are TGTGCCAGTAGTATAGATACCAGCGGGCAAGAGACCCAGTACTTC. Its protein product is CASSIDTSGQETQYF.

The V gene is TRBV7-9, the J gene TRBJ2-1, with D unresolved. Germline V CDR1 and CDR2: SEHNR, FQNEAQ (reference sequence). Trimming left V 4 bases short and J 13 bases short, with 17 bases between. The CDR3 is 13 amino acids. In nucleotides, the CDR3 is TGTGCCAGCAGCTACAACAGTGATTACCCCCAGTTCTTC. Residues: CASSYNSDYPQFF.

The chain couples TRBV9 to TRBJ1-2; TRBD1 aligns across 11 bases. Germline CDR1 and CDR2: SGDLS and YYNGEE. Losses at the gene ends were 4 bases for V and 8 bases for J; bases not matched to a gene: 4. The CDR3 contains 13 residues. The CDR3 DNA sequence: TGTGCCAGCAGCCGGGGACAGGGGGAGGGCTACACCTTC. Its translation is CASSRGQGEGYTF.